This T cell receptor (beta chain) is from a study of cytomegalovirus exposure and HLA in healthy donors. Clones were sequenced by immunoSEQ multiplex PCR, and TCRdb holds only the in-frame ones, with some missing. Of a few hundred thousand clones in the sample, 90% were seen once. This clone showed up just once. The specimen was PBMCs. This receptor was taken from a woman between 18 and 29 years old in good health and CMV-seronegative.

This chain's CDR3 is CASSSRGVRRNTEAFF. In nucleotides, the CDR3 is TGTGCCAGCAGCTCCCGGGGGGTCCGGAGGAACACTGAAGCTTTCTTT. The genes are TRBV25-1 and TRBJ1-1, with D possibly TRBD1 on 5 matching bases. The length of the CDR3 is 16 residues. V shed 6 bases and J shed 1 base, with 18 bases lying between them. Germline V lookup: CDR1 MGHDK, CDR2 SYGVNS.